The 22 T cell receptor beta chains given below trace back to one sample, sequenced in a study of T-cell memory formation after mild COVID-19. TCRdb reanalysed the 5' RACE reads using MiXCR and keeps one entry per CDR3 protein. Of 470,000 or so distinct CDR3 sequences listed, over 15% are singletons. The sequenced sample was PBMCs or a T cell subset sorted from them (not recorded which). These receptors were collected from an adult woman who had mild COVID-19 (a few samples of this study predate the infection). Cell type and time point are not known.

J is TRBJ1-2 and V is TRBV5-1; D ambiguous. Germline V gives CDR1 SGHRS, CDR2 YFSETQ. V gave up 5 bases and J gave up 4 bases, with 9 bases separating them. The CDR3 sequence is 12 residues long. This CDR3 is CASRSGRYGYTF. The CDR3 nucleotides are TGCGCCAGCAGGAGTGGCCGCTATGGCTACACCTTC.

This clonotype has just a few counts. This chain links TRBV29-1 with TRBJ2-7, with a possible D match to TRBD1 (6 bases). CDR1 and CDR2 from the germline V gene are SQVTM and ANQGSEA. CDR3 length equals 11 residues. V lost 6 bases and J lost 3, with 9 bases in between. The CDR3 loop is CSVKQGYEQYF. CDR3 in DNA: TGCAGCGTGAAACAGGGCTACGAGCAGTACTTC.

This clonotype was observed at least ten times. The chain employs TRBV12-3 or TRBV12-4 and TRBJ1-3; D ambiguous. V lost 6 bases and J lost 5, with 5 bases in between. This CDR3 has 11 residues. CDR3 amino acids: CASSIRNTIYF. In DNA form, the CDR3 reads TGTGCCAGCAGCATCCGAAACACCATATATTTT.

This clonotype was seen only a few times. Relative to the germline gene, one junction end is altered; a read error may explain this. The chain joins TRBV5-5 to TRBJ2-5; TRBD1 is a possible D gene (6 bases). Germline CDR1 is SGHKS and CDR2 is YYEKEE (reference sequence). This CDR3 is built from 15 residues. CDR3 in DNA: TGCGCCAGCAGCTTGGGCGACAGGTCCCGTGGGACCCAGTACTTC. It yields the protein CASSLGDRSRGTQYF.

This clonotype showed up just a few times. This chain links TRBV15 with TRBJ1-2; no definite D call. V lost 5 bases and J 0 bases, leaving 13 bases between the germline ends. CDR1 is LNHNV, CDR2 YYDKDF, per germline (reference sequence). The CDR3 has 15 residues. CDR3: CATSRDGRSNYGYTF. The CDR3 nucleotides read TGTGCCACCAGCCGCGATGGGAGGTCTAACTATGGCTACACCTTC.

This clonotype appeared a few times. The chain carries TRBV3-1 and TRBJ1-6; tentatively, D is TRBD1 (5 bases). Per germline, CDR1 LGHDT and CDR2 YNNKEL (reference sequence). V was shortened by 1 base and J by 7 bases, with 8 bases between the two germline ends. The CDR3 contains 14 residues. For the CDR3, the DNA is TGTGCCAGCAGCCAAGGCGGGGGAAATTCACCCCTCCACTTT. This gives the protein CASSQGGGNSPLHF.

In this sample, this clonotype turned up many times. The chain is built from TRBV6-5 and TRBJ2-4; no definite D call. The germline gives CDR1 MNHEY, CDR2 SVGAGI. V lost 4 bases, J lost 6 bases, and 10 bases lay in between. The CDR3 covers 13 residues. This chain's CDR3 is CASSSGPGNIQYF. The CDR3 DNA reads as TGTGCCAGCAGTTCCGGCCCAGGAAACATTCAGTACTTC.

This clonotype appeared a few times. This chain connects TRBV12-5 to TRBJ2-2; D not certain. Trimming took off 2 bases at V and 0 bases at J, with 1 base between the two ends. Germline CDR1 reads LGHNT; CDR2 reads FRNRAP. The CDR3 runs 13 residues. The CDR3 region has the DNA TGTGCTAGTGGTTTGTCGAACACCGGGGAGCTGTTTTTT. It specifies CASGLSNTGELFF.

This clonotype was observed a handful of times. The CDR3 region has the DNA TGTGCCAGCAGTTACAGGCTAGCGGGGTACAATGAGCAGTTCTTC. Translation: CASSYRLAGYNEQFF. The V and J genes are TRBV6-2 or TRBV6-3 and TRBJ2-1, with 9 bases identical to TRBD2. CDR3 length: 15 amino acids. Germline trimming cut 2 bases from V and 4 bases from J; bases unmatched to any gene: 3. CDR1 MNHEY and CDR2 SVGEGT come from the germline V gene.

This clonotype has just a few counts. This sequence joins TRBV6-5 and TRBJ2-7; 8 bases fit TRBD1. Germline V gene lookup returns CDR1 MNHEY and CDR2 SVGAGI. The CDR3 totals 16 residues. V dropped 8 bases and J dropped 1; count of bases not matched to a gene: 13. The DNA for the CDR3 is TGTGCCAGCCAGGGGGCGGCGCGAGGGACTTCCTACGAGCAGTACTTC. It codes for CASQGAARGTSYEQYF.

The J gene is TRBJ2-3, the V gene TRBV4-1; 11 bases line up with TRBD2. The CDR3 loop spans 15 amino acids. The V segment lost 4 bases and the J segment 2 bases; nucleotides outside the gene matches: 2. CDR1 is MGHRA and CDR2 is YSYEKL in the germline V gene. The CDR3, as DNA: TGCGCCAGCAGCCGGACTAGCGGGTACACAGATACGCAGTATTTT. Amino acids: CASSRTSGYTDTQYF.

The V gene is TRBV13, the J gene TRBJ2-3, with 9 bases that match TRBD2. Germline lookup yields CDR1 PRHDT and CDR2 FYEKMQ (reference sequence). The CDR3 runs to 17 residues. After removal of 4 bases from V and 4 bases from J, the junction contained 12 bases not matched to a gene. The CDR3 loop is CASSSPTSGGRADTQYF. CDR3 DNA sequence: TGTGCCAGCAGCTCACCAACCAGCGGGGGGAGGGCAGATACGCAGTATTTT. Filled out from reference TRBV13 and TRBJ2-3, the complete variable domain reads AAGVIQSPRHLIKEKRETATLKCYPIPRHDTVYWYQQGPGQDPQFLISFYEKMQSDKGSIPDRFSAQQFSDYHSELNMSSLELGDSALYFCASSSPTSGGRADTQYFGPGTRLTVL.

This rearrangement joins TRBV12-3 or TRBV12-4 to TRBJ2-2; 10 bases fit TRBD2. Losses at the gene ends were 6 bases for V and 3 bases for J; bases not matched to a gene: 10. This CDR3 has 17 residues. The CDR3, as DNA: TGTGCCAGCAGGACTAGCGGGCCGACCTCGGACACCGGGGAGCTGTTTTTT. The encoded protein is CASRTSGPTSDTGELFF.

The chain combines TRBV3-1 with TRBJ1-2; no firm D call. CDR3 length: 13 amino acids. Germline values: CDR1 LGHDT, CDR2 YNNKEL (reference sequence). The V end was cut by 1 base, the J end by 8 bases, with 11 bases between. CDR3 sequence: CASSQGTVSGYTF. The CDR3 nucleotides are TGTGCCAGCAGCCAAGGGACGGTAAGCGGCTACACCTTC.

This clonotype was seen a handful of times. The chain employs TRBV7-9 and TRBJ2-6, with D perhaps TRBD1 or TRBD2 (5 bases each). CDR1 and CDR2 (germline): SEHNR, FQNEAQ (reference sequence). There are 13 residues in the CDR3. Trimming removed 5 bases from V and 12 bases from J, with 14 bases in between. CDR3 region: CASSALGTPVLTF. CDR3 nucleotide sequence: TGTGCCAGCAGCGCACTCGGGACGCCCGTCCTGACTTTC.

The gene calls are TRBV7-6 and TRBJ2-3; TRBD1 might be the D (6 bases). V shed 1 base and J shed 2 bases, with 19 bases lying between them. Looked up from germline, CDR1 is SGHVS and CDR2 is FNYEAQ. There are 18 residues in the CDR3. CDR3 coding DNA: TGTGCCAGCAGCTTAGTTCCACTTACAGGGAGCTTCACAGATACGCAGTATTTT. This gives the protein CASSLVPLTGSFTDTQYF.

This chain links TRBV24-1 with TRBJ2-2; D is unclear. The V and J ends lost 5 bases and 6 bases respectively, with 9 bases between them. CDR1 and CDR2 (germline): KGHDR, SFDVKD. The CDR3 has 13 amino acids. The DNA for the CDR3 is TGTGCCACCAGTGGTACAATCGCCGGGGAGCTGTTTTTT. This gives the protein CATSGTIAGELFF.

A few counts support this clonotype. The J gene is TRBJ2-7, the V gene TRBV4-1; 11 bases align to TRBD1. V gave up 4 bases and J gave up 4 bases; unmatched junction bases: 3. Per the germline V gene, CDR1 is MGHRA and CDR2 is YSYEKL. The CDR3 is 14 residues long. CDR3 DNA sequence: TGCGCCAGCAGCCCATGGGACAGGGGGTACGAGCAGTACTTC. Translated, it gives CASSPWDRGYEQYF.

This clonotype was detected only a few times. The rearrangement uses TRBV6-6 and TRBJ1-2; a weak D match, TRBD1 (6 bases). Germline lookup yields CDR1 MNHNY and CDR2 SVGAGI (reference sequence). Between the trimmed V and J ends, which lost 5 bases and 4 bases, there was a span of 14 bases. This CDR3 has 14 residues. DNA for the CDR3: TGTGCCAGCAGTCTAAAAACGGACAGCTATGGCTACACCTTC. This sequence encodes CASSLKTDSYGYTF.

This clonotype was seen a few times. The chain combines TRBV24-1 with TRBJ2-5; TRBD1 aligns across 9 bases. The CDR3 is 15 residues long. Trimming at V came to 4 bases and at J to 4 bases, leaving 6 bases not matched to a gene. CDR1 is KGHDR, CDR2 SFDVKD, per germline. The CDR3 sequence is CATSDLGQGVETQYF. The CDR3 bases are TGTGCCACCAGTGACCTGGGACAGGGAGTAGAGACCCAGTACTTC.

In its sample, this clonotype was seen a few times. The chain is built from TRBV11-3 and TRBJ1-2; D may be TRBD1 (6 bases). Between the trimmed V and J ends, which lost 3 bases and 8 bases, there was a span of 16 bases. Germline V lookup: CDR1 SGHNT, CDR2 YENEEA. This CDR3 comprises 14 residues. In DNA, the CDR3 is TGTGCCAGCAGCTTCGGTACAGGGCTGAACGGCTACACCTTC. This encodes CASSFGTGLNGYTF.

The chain uses TRBV6-2 or TRBV6-3 and TRBJ2-7; 11 bases align to TRBD1. The CDR3 runs 16 residues. Trimming removed 7 bases from V and 4 bases from J; junction bases left unmatched: 12. Germline values: CDR1 MNHEY, CDR2 SVGEGT. Here the CDR3 DNA reads TGTGCCAGCAAGGCTTCCGGGACAGGGGGGAGGTACGAGCAGTACTTC. Amino acids: CASKASGTGGRYEQYF.